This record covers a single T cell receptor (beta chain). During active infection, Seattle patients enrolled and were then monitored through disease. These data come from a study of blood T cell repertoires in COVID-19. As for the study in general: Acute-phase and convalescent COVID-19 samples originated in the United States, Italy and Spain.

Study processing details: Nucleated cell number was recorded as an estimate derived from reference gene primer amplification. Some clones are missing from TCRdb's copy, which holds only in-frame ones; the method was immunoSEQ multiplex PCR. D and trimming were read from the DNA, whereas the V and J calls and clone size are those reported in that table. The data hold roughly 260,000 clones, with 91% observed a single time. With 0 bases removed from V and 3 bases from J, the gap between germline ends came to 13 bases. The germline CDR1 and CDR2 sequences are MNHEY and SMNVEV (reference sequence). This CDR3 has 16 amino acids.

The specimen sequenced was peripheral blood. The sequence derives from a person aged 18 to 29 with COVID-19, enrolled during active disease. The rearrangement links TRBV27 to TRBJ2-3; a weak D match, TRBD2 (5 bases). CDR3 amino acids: CASSLSARTGTDTQYF. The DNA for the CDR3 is TGTGCCAGCAGTTTATCAGCCAGGACGGGGACAGATACGCAGTATTTT.